These 26 T cell receptor beta chains share one sample of origin, sequenced in a study of blood T cell repertoires in COVID-19. Profiling relied on immunoSEQ multiplex PCR, and the TCRdb table lists in-frame clones only, not all of them. Of approximately 220,000 clones listed, 85% are singletons. The source material was PBMCs or T cells enriched from blood (not recorded which). The receptors come from a man in his forties who had recovered from COVID-19.

This sequence joins TRBV7-9 and TRBJ2-1; D gene ambiguous. CDR1 SEHNR and CDR2 FQNEAQ come from the germline V gene (reference sequence). V was clipped by 2 bases and J by 4 bases, with 6 bases between them. The CDR3 spans 13 residues. Here the CDR3 reads CASSLPSYNEQFF. In nucleotides, the CDR3 is TGTGCCAGCAGCTTACCCTCTTACAATGAGCAGTTCTTC.

The chain joins TRBV5-1 to TRBJ2-3; 9 bases fit TRBD1. The CDR3 spans 16 residues. Germline V gene data show CDR1 as SGHRS and CDR2 as YFSETQ. J gave up 1 base and V 0 bases, and 3 bases lay outside the gene matches. In DNA, the CDR3 is TGCGCCAGCAGCTTGGCTGGGACAGGGCGCACAGATACGCAGTATTTT. The encoded protein is CASSLAGTGRTDTQYF.

The chain carries TRBV28 and TRBJ1-3; TRBD1 agrees at 8 bases. Germline loops: CDR1 MDHEN, CDR2 SYDVKM. The CDR3 extends over 12 amino acids. The ends lost 8 bases at V and 4 bases at J; junction bases unmatched: 1. CDR3 protein: CASRQGGNTIYF. The CDR3 region has the DNA TGTGCCAGCCGACAGGGGGGAAACACCATATATTTT.

The gene calls are TRBV29-1 and TRBJ1-1; 12 bases map to TRBD1. There are 16 residues in the CDR3. From germline, CDR1 is SQVTM and CDR2 ANQGSEA. The J segment lost 3 bases and the V segment lost 4 bases, leaving 9 bases of the junction unmatched. Here the CDR3 DNA reads TGCAGCGTTGGGGTAGGGGACAGGGGGCACGACACTGAAGCTTTCTTT. As protein: CSVGVGDRGHDTEAFF.

The genes are TRBV4-3 and TRBJ1-1; 11 nucleotides align to TRBD1. This CDR3 region has 16 residues. V lost 3 bases and J lost 2; bases outside the gene matches: 5. In germline, CDR1 is LGHNA, CDR2 YSLEER. The CDR3 DNA is TGCGCCAGCAGCCAGTCCGGGACAGGGGGAAACACTGAAGCTTTCTTT. It is translated as CASSQSGTGGNTEAFF.

This clone occurred once. This chain connects TRBV15 to TRBJ2-7, with 7 nucleotides matching TRBD1. The CDR3 has 15 residues. Germline CDR1 LNHNV, CDR2 YYDKDF (reference sequence). Trimming removed 1 base from V and 0 bases from J; junction bases left unmatched: 3. The chain's CDR3 is CATSRATGTSYEQYF. For the CDR3, the DNA is TGTGCCACCAGCAGAGCGACAGGGACCTCCTACGAGCAGTACTTC.

Turning to this clone: Distinct nucleotide sequences in the sample also encode this CDR3. This chain links TRBV19 with TRBJ2-3; D is unclear. Deletions cut 5 bases from V and 2 bases from J, with 5 bases between. The CDR3 has 12 residues. The germline V gene encodes CDR1 LNHDA and CDR2 SQIVND (reference sequence). In nucleotides, the CDR3 is TGTGCCAGTAGTCCATCCACAGATACGCAGTATTTT. Translation gives CASSPSTDTQYF.

The genes are TRBV27 and TRBJ2-7, with D maybe TRBD2 (6 bases). The ends were cut back, 6 bases at V and 4 bases at J, with 19 bases in the middle. The CDR3 totals 15 residues. From germline, CDR1 is MNHEY and CDR2 SMNVEV (reference sequence). The CDR3 loop is CASRVSGLGEYEQYF. CDR3 sequence (DNA): TGTGCCAGCAGGGTATCGGGACTTGGGGAATACGAGCAGTACTTC.

The rearrangement joins TRBV7-8 to TRBJ2-7; 10 positions agree with TRBD2. There are 15 residues in the CDR3. V lost 1 base, J lost 4 bases, and 4 bases stayed unmatched. CDR1 is SGHVS, CDR2 FQNEAQ, per germline. The CDR3 DNA sequence: TGTGCCAGCAGCTTAGGGCTAGCGGGAGTATACGAGCAGTACTTC. Protein sequence: CASSLGLAGVYEQYF.

This chain links TRBV29-1 with TRBJ2-3, with unresolved D. Germline lookup yields CDR1 SQVTM and CDR2 ANQGSEA. The CDR3 sequence is 12 residues long. The V end was cut by 0 bases, the J end by 3 bases, with 4 bases between. In DNA, the CDR3 is TGCAGCGTTGAAGACGGGACAGATACGCAGTATTTT. Translation gives CSVEDGTDTQYF.

This rearrangement joins TRBV9 to TRBJ1-2, with 9 bases identical to TRBD1. Losses at the gene ends were 0 bases for V and 2 bases for J; bases not matched to a gene: 2. The CDR3 extends over 15 amino acids. Germline-derived CDR1 and CDR2 are SGDLS and YYNGEE. DNA of the CDR3: TGTGCCAGCAGCGTAGGGGACAGGGACAACTATGGCTACACCTTC. It translates to CASSVGDRDNYGYTF.

The V and J genes are TRBV5-1 and TRBJ2-7; 9 bases agree with TRBD1. Germline CDR1 reads SGHRS; CDR2 reads YFSETQ. With 3 bases clipped from V and 2 bases from J, the junction kept 3 bases outside the gene matches. This CDR3 has 14 amino acids. The CDR3 sequence is CASSWGQGPYEQYF. Written as DNA, the CDR3 is TGCGCCAGCAGCTGGGGACAGGGTCCCTACGAGCAGTACTTC. The entire variable domain, with the rest obtained from reference TRBV5-1 and TRBJ2-7, is as follows: KAGVTQTPRYLIKTRGQQVTLSCSPISGHRSVSWYQQTPGQGLQFLFEYFSETQRNKGNFPGRFSGRQFSNSRSEMNVSTLELGDSALYLCASSWGQGPYEQYFGPGTRLTVT.

J is TRBJ2-2 and V is TRBV29-1, with 11 bases aligning to TRBD1. CDR3 size: 13 residues. Trimming at V came to 7 bases and at J to 10 bases, leaving 8 bases not matched to a gene. Germline V lookup: CDR1 SQVTM, CDR2 ANQGSEA. For the CDR3, the DNA is TGCAGCGCCCTGAGGACAGGGGGCGTGGAGCTGTTTTTT. This gives the protein CSALRTGGVELFF.

V usage is TRBV7-3 and J usage is TRBJ2-7, with 10 bases identical to TRBD1. This CDR3 comprises 16 residues. Germline CDR1 is SGHTA and CDR2 is FQGTGA. The V gene end was trimmed by 5 bases and the J gene end by 5 bases; junction bases not matched to a gene: 12. The CDR3 sequence: CASSPGLAGTGDEQYF. The CDR3 DNA reads as TGTGCCAGCAGCCCAGGACTGGCCGGGACAGGGGACGAGCAGTACTTC. The variable domain in full, with the rest retrieved from reference TRBV7-3 and TRBJ2-7, is GAGVSQTPSNKVTEKGKYVELRCDPISGHTALYWYRQSLGQGPEFLIYFQGTGAADDSGLPNDRFFAVRPEGSVSTLKIQRTERGDSAVYLCASSPGLAGTGDEQYFGPGTRLTVT.

This clone was recorded only once. The rearrangement uses TRBV19 and TRBJ2-2; 10 nucleotides align to TRBD2. V gave up 7 bases and J gave up 8 bases; unmatched junction bases: 10. This CDR3 has 15 residues. Germline V lookup: CDR1 LNHDA, CDR2 SQIVND (reference sequence). The CDR3, as DNA: TGTGCCAGTAAGGCCCTAGCGGGAGTGGCAGGGGAGCTGTTTTTT. Encoded protein: CASKALAGVAGELFF.

The chain recombines TRBV7-2 with TRBJ2-7; 12 nucleotides align to TRBD2. The CDR3 has 15 amino acids. Losses at the gene ends were 6 bases for V and 9 bases for J; bases not matched to a gene: 12. CDR1 and CDR2 from the germline V gene are SGHTA and FQGNSA. The CDR3 coding sequence is TGTGCCAGCAGTTTGGGACTAGCGGGCAGTACGCCGCAGTACTTC. This gives the protein CASSLGLAGSTPQYF. Combining the CDR3 with reference TRBV7-2 and TRBJ2-7 gives the whole variable domain GAGVSQSPSNKVTEKGKDVELRCDPISGHTALYWYRQSLGQGLEFLIYFQGNSAPDKSGLPSDRFSAERTGGSVSTLTIQRTQQEDSAVYLCASSLGLAGSTPQYFGPGTRLTVT.

The chain links TRBV12-3 or TRBV12-4 to TRBJ1-2; D is ambiguous. Trimming took off 1 base at V and 7 bases at J, with 10 bases between the two ends. The CDR3 consists of 13 residues. DNA of the CDR3: TGTGCCAGCAGTTTAGAAAGGGAGAGTGGCTACACCTTC. Protein product: CASSLERESGYTF.

This clone has just a few counts. The chain links TRBV30 to TRBJ1-5; 7 bases map to TRBD1. The CDR3 runs 15 residues. V lost 0 bases and J lost 1; bases outside the gene matches: 3. Germline loops: CDR1 GTSNPN, CDR2 SVGIG (reference sequence). CDR3 residues: CAWSVGTVSNQPQHF. CDR3 DNA: TGTGCCTGGAGTGTAGGGACAGTCAGCAATCAGCCCCAGCATTTT.

The chain recombines TRBV19 with TRBJ1-1; D not resolved. The CDR3 loop spans 14 amino acids. Germline values: CDR1 LNHDA, CDR2 SQIVND (reference sequence). Trimming pared 5 bases from V and 4 bases from J, leaving 14 bases between. The DNA of the CDR3 is TGTGCCAGTAGTGGGCGATGGGTGGGCACTGAAGCTTTCTTT. As protein: CASSGRWVGTEAFF.

The chain has TRBV20-1 and TRBJ2-7; D gene uncertain. V was pared by 0 bases and J by 4 bases, with 4 bases between. CDR1 is DFQATT, CDR2 SNEGSKA, per germline (reference sequence). The CDR3 extends over 11 amino acids. CDR3 sequence reads: CSARDTYEQYF. CDR3 DNA: TGCAGTGCTAGAGATACTTACGAGCAGTACTTC.

The chain uses TRBV19 and TRBJ2-2, with 8 bases identical to TRBD2. The V and J ends lost 5 bases and 3 bases, in that order; junction bases with no gene match: 11. The CDR3 extends over 17 amino acids. Germline CDR1 LNHDA, CDR2 SQIVND (reference sequence). In DNA form, the CDR3 reads TGTGCCAGTAGTTCCTGGTTTCACGGGAGGGACACCGGGGAGCTGTTTTTT. The encoded protein is CASSSWFHGRDTGELFF.

V usage is TRBV29-1 and J usage is TRBJ1-1, with TRBD1 identical over 9 bases. The J segment lost 5 bases and the V segment lost 6 bases, leaving 7 bases of the junction unmatched. CDR3 length: 13 amino acids. Germline-derived CDR1 and CDR2 are SQVTM and ANQGSEA. This CDR3 reads CSVKETGGTEAFF. CDR3 sequence (DNA): TGCAGCGTGAAAGAGACAGGGGGGACTGAAGCTTTCTTT.

This clone showed up just once. The V gene is TRBV3-1 (or the pseudogene TRBV3-2), the J gene TRBJ1-2, with TRBD1 as a possible D gene (5 bases). Germline V gene sequence: CDR1 LGHDT, CDR2 YNNKEL (reference sequence). V gave up 1 base and J gave up 1 base, with 10 bases separating them. This CDR3 is 15 amino acids long. The DNA of the CDR3 is TGTGCCAGCAGCCAAGGGGCTAGGGGTAACTATGGCTACACCTTC. Its protein product is CASSQGARGNYGYTF.

V and J are TRBV5-1 and TRBJ2-5; 8 nucleotides agree with TRBD2. J lost 0 bases, V lost 4 bases, and 5 bases had no gene match. The CDR3 is 15 residues long. Germline assignment: CDR1 SGHRS and CDR2 YFSETQ. CDR3 residues: CASSRSGGYQETQYF. The CDR3 DNA reads as TGCGCCAGCAGCCGGTCGGGGGGGTACCAAGAGACCCAGTACTTC. Combining the CDR3 with reference TRBV5-1 and TRBJ2-5 gives the whole variable domain KAGVTQTPRYLIKTRGQQVTLSCSPISGHRSVSWYQQTPGQGLQFLFEYFSETQRNKGNFPGRFSGRQFSNSRSEMNVSTLELGDSALYLCASSRSGGYQETQYFGPGTRLLVL.

This rearrangement joins TRBV10-3 to TRBJ2-7; 10 bases match TRBD2. CDR3 length equals 16 residues. Germline assignment: CDR1 ENHRY and CDR2 SYGVKD. The trim removed 4 bases at V and 1 base at J, leaving 7 bases unmatched. CDR3 loop: CAISGAAGGASYEQYF. CDR3 DNA: TGTGCCATCAGTGGCGCAGCGGGAGGGGCGTCCTACGAGCAGTACTTC.

CDR3 in DNA: TGTGCCAGCAGCCAAACCCCCTCCGGGAGGGGCAAAAACATTCAGTACTTC. It specifies CASSQTPSGRGKNIQYF. The rearrangement uses TRBV5-8 and TRBJ2-4, with 8 positions matching TRBD2. In germline, CDR1 is SGHTS, CDR2 YDEGEE. The CDR3 totals 17 residues. Trimming at V came to 4 bases and at J to 3 bases, leaving 12 bases not matched to a gene.